Below are 18 T cell receptor beta chains sequenced from a single sample in a study of T cells in women clearing cervical HPV infection. This table comes from immunoSEQ multiplex PCR, and its TCRdb copy is limited to in-frame clones, with some not included. The sample has 45,000 to 50,000 clones. The sample consisted of blood buffy coat. These receptors originate from a woman aged 18-70 years with a cervical HPV16 infection that either progressed to CIN3+ or cleared (not recorded which).

Details on this clone: The read falls 3 residues short of the CDR3 end, and the missing part is taken from the germline J gene. The chain is built from TRBV29-1 and TRBJ1-4; D remains unclear. The CDR3 extends over 12 amino acids. Trimming took off 5 bases at V and 4 bases at J, with 8 bases between the two ends. Germline-derived CDR1 and CDR2 are SQVTM and ANQGSEA. Incomplete CDR3 DNA: TGCAGCGTTTGGCAGTATAATGAAAAA. Translation: CSVWQYNEK. The whole CDR3 region reads CSVWQYNEKLFF.

Notes on this clone: The CDR3 end lies 3 residues beyond the end of the read and is filled in from the germline J gene. The chain is built from TRBV30 and TRBJ2-2; D not resolved. Trimming stripped 5 bases from V and 6 bases from J, with 7 bases between. Germline CDR1 and CDR2: GTSNPN and SVGIG (reference sequence). The CDR3 loop spans 11 amino acids. Partial CDR3 DNA: TGTGCCTGGCATAGGGCCGGGGAG. It codes for CAWHRAGE. The complete CDR3 sequence is CAWHRAGELFF.

Comments on this clone: The CDR3 is cut off 3 residues early in the read; its end comes from the germline J gene. The V and J genes are TRBV6-1 and TRBJ2-3; tentatively, D is TRBD1 (5 bases). Germline CDR1 is MNHNS and CDR2 is SASEGT. This CDR3 is built from 15 residues. The CDR3 bases that were read are TGTGCCAGCAGTGAAGCGCAAAGGGGTGCGGAGACG. Protein: CASSEAQRGAET. The whole CDR3 region reads CASSEAQRGAETQYF.

About this clone itself: Read coverage stops 3 residues before the CDR3 terminus; the germline J gene supplies the remainder. The rearrangement joins TRBV30 to TRBJ1-1; D remains unclear. The germline gives CDR1 GTSNPN, CDR2 SVGIG (reference sequence). The CDR3 is made up of 12 amino acids. Trimming took off 5 bases at V and 2 bases at J, with 9 bases between the two ends. This CDR3 reads CAWARGNTEAFF. The sequenced CDR3 bases are TGTGCCTGGGCCCGGGGAAACACTGAA. Filled out from reference TRBV30 and TRBJ1-1, the complete variable domain reads SQTIHQWPATLVQPVGSPLSLECTVEGTSNPNLYWYRQAAGRGLQLLFYSVGIGQISSEVPQNLSASRPQDRQFILSSKKLLLSDSGFYLCAWARGNTEAFFGQGTRLTVV.

Worth noting for this clone: The read ends 3 residues early relative to the CDR3; the germline J gene fills the gap. The chain is built from TRBV20-1 and TRBJ2-5, with 7 bases that match TRBD2. Germline lookup yields CDR1 DFQATT and CDR2 SNEGSKA (reference sequence). With 4 bases clipped from V and 2 bases from J, the junction kept 10 bases outside the gene matches. This CDR3 spans 15 amino acids. The CDR3 here is CSATTAGPLQETQYF. The CDR3 DNA, read in part, is TGCAGTGCTACCACAGCGGGGCCTCTTCAAGAGACC.

In regard to this clone: Read sequence stops 3 residues before the CDR3 end, and the germline J gene provides the missing end. The chain uses TRBV20-1 and TRBJ2-7; TRBD2 agrees at 14 bases. V was pared by 4 bases and J by 4 bases, with 9 bases of the junction left unmatched. This CDR3 is built from 16 residues. Germline CDR1 DFQATT, CDR2 SNEGSKA (reference sequence). The CDR3 reads CSAIGTSGGRQYEQYF. CDR3 DNA (partial): TGCAGTGCTATCGGGACTAGCGGGGGTAGACAGTACGAG.

As regards this clone: The read gets to within 3 residues of the CDR3 end, and the germline J gene fills in the rest. This sequence joins TRBV19 and TRBJ2-3, with D uncertain. In germline, CDR1 is LNHDA, CDR2 SQIVND (reference sequence). V lost 5 bases to trimming and J lost 6 bases, with 15 bases between them. The CDR3 length is 14 residues. CDR3 loop: CASSAPQVRDTQYF. The covered CDR3 bases are TGTGCCAGTAGTGCCCCCCAGGTGCGTGATACG.

In the case of this clone: The observed sequence ends 3 residues before the CDR3 terminus, with the missing tail filled in from the germline J gene. V is TRBV7-9 and J is TRBJ2-7; D might be TRBD1 (5 bases). Per germline, CDR1 SEHNR and CDR2 FQNEAQ (reference sequence). The CDR3 consists of 13 residues. The germline V and J ends were trimmed by 5 bases and 3 bases, with 11 bases remaining between them. CDR3 DNA (partial): TGTGCCAGCAGCCTGACCGACAGCTACGAG. It codes for CASSLTDSYE. In full, the CDR3 reads CASSLTDSYEQYF.

Remarks on this clone: The observed sequence ends 3 residues before the CDR3 terminus, with the missing tail filled in from the germline J gene. V gene TRBV7-9 combines with J gene TRBJ2-1; D not certain. The germline gives CDR1 SEHNR, CDR2 FQNEAQ (reference sequence). The CDR3 is made up of 13 amino acids. Trimming cost V 3 bases and J 2 bases, with 5 bases left between them. CDR3 DNA, as far as it was read: TGTGCCAGCAGCTTGCGGCCCTACAATGAG. The encoded protein is CASSLRPYNE. The entire CDR3 protein is CASSLRPYNEQFF.

As regards this clone: The CDR3 goes on 3 residues after the read ends, and that part is filled in from the germline J gene. The V and J genes are TRBV18 and TRBJ2-3, with TRBD1 matching 8 bases. The CDR3 has 14 residues. V shed 3 bases and J 8 bases; nucleotides not matched to a gene: 7. CDR1 and CDR2 (germline): KGHSH, LQKENI. The CDR3 bases that were read are TGTGCCAGCTCACCCCTGGACAGGGAAGCTACG. Its protein product is CASSPLDREAT. The full CDR3 protein is CASSPLDREATQYF.

Points on this clone: Read data end 3 residues before the CDR3 end; the end is taken from the germline J gene. The chain has TRBV30 and TRBJ1-4; D may be TRBD1 (6 bases). Germline CDR1 reads GTSNPN; CDR2 reads SVGIG (reference sequence). V shed 1 base and J shed 2 bases, with 11 bases lying between them. This CDR3 is 15 amino acids long. This CDR3 is CAWSAQGITNEKLFF. Incomplete CDR3 DNA: TGTGCCTGGAGTGCCCAGGGGATTACTAATGAAAAA.

Comment on this clone: The CDR3 end falls 3 residues outside the read, so it is completed with the germline J gene. The chain links TRBV5-1 to TRBJ2-7, with D maybe TRBD1 (5 bases). Germline CDR1 and CDR2: SGHRS and YFSETQ. The CDR3 contains 13 residues. V lost 4 bases and J 1 base, leaving 9 bases between the germline ends. The CDR3 reads CASSMTDSYEQYF. Incomplete CDR3 DNA: TGCGCCAGCAGCATGACAGATTCCTACGAG.

Of note for this clone: Read coverage stops 3 residues before the CDR3 terminus; the germline J gene supplies the remainder. This chain connects TRBV29-1 to TRBJ2-4; 10 bases agree with TRBD1. Germline CDR1 reads SQVTM; CDR2 reads ANQGSEA. The junction had 3 bases not matched to a gene; V was cut back by 1 base and J by 9 bases. The CDR3 runs 13 residues. The CDR3: CSVEGQGAIIQYF. CDR3 bases read: TGCAGCGTTGAAGGACAGGGGGCGATCATT.

The covered CDR3 bases are TGTGCCAGCAGTCGCCGGGGGGGCCGCGGAGAGACC. Its protein is CASSRRGGRGET. The full-length CDR3 reads as CASSRRGGRGETQYF. The chain is built from TRBV13 and TRBJ2-5, with 8 bases aligning to TRBD2. The observed sequence ends 3 residues before the CDR3 terminus, with the missing tail filled in from the germline J gene. Germline trimming cut 6 bases from V and 4 bases from J; bases unmatched to any gene: 10. The length of the CDR3 is 15 residues. Germline CDR1 PRHDT, CDR2 FYEKMQ (reference sequence). Filled out from reference TRBV13 and TRBJ2-5, the complete variable domain reads AAGVIQSPRHLIKEKRETATLKCYPIPRHDTVYWYQQGPGQDPQFLISFYEKMQSDKGSIPDRFSAQQFSDYHSELNMSSLELGDSALYFCASSRRGGRGETQYFGPGTRLLVL.

Comment on this clone: The observed sequence ends 3 residues before the CDR3 terminus, with the missing tail filled in from the germline J gene. V is TRBV5-1 and J is TRBJ2-3; TRBD1 is a possible D gene (6 bases). Germline V gene lookup returns CDR1 SGHRS and CDR2 YFSETQ. The CDR3 runs to 15 residues. V was shortened by 1 base and J by 0 bases, with 9 bases between the two germline ends. CDR3 DNA, as far as it was read: TGCGCCAGCAGCTTGCAGGACAGTAGCACAGATACG. Translated, it gives CASSLQDSSTDT. The whole CDR3 is CASSLQDSSTDTQYF.

As for this clone: Read coverage stops 3 residues before the CDR3 terminus; the germline J gene supplies the remainder. This chain joins TRBV6-2 or TRBV6-3 and TRBJ2-3, with D perhaps TRBD1 (6 bases). Germline V CDR1 and CDR2: MNHEY, SVGEGT. The length of the CDR3 is 15 residues. Between the trimmed V and J ends, which lost 6 bases and 6 bases, there was a span of 19 bases. Incomplete CDR3 DNA: TGTGCCAGCAGCCTACTCAGGGGTTTGGGGGATACG. Its translation is CASSLLRGLGDT. From start to end, the CDR3 is CASSLLRGLGDTQYF.

Regarding this clone: The read terminates 3 residues before the CDR3 end, so the remaining end is supplied by the germline J gene. The gene calls are TRBV5-1 and TRBJ1-6, with 7 bases that match TRBD1. Germline CDR1 reads SGHRS; CDR2 reads YFSETQ. This CDR3 contains 14 residues. Trimming cost V 2 bases and J 10 bases; bases outside gene matches: 6. The CDR3 region is CASSLLDRISPLHF. CDR3 bases read: TGCGCCAGCAGCTTATTGGACAGGATCTCACCC.

As for this clone: The DNA ends 3 residues before the CDR3 does, and the rest of the CDR3 is filled in from the germline J gene. The chain employs TRBV20-1 and TRBJ2-5; 8 bases are shared with TRBD2. The CDR3 sequence is 13 residues long. V dropped 6 bases and J dropped 1; count of bases not matched to a gene: 4. Looked up from germline, CDR1 is DFQATT and CDR2 is SNEGSKA (reference sequence). CDR3 loop: CSAAGTSQETQYF. The covered CDR3 bases are TGCAGTGCGGCCGGGACTAGCCAAGAGACC.